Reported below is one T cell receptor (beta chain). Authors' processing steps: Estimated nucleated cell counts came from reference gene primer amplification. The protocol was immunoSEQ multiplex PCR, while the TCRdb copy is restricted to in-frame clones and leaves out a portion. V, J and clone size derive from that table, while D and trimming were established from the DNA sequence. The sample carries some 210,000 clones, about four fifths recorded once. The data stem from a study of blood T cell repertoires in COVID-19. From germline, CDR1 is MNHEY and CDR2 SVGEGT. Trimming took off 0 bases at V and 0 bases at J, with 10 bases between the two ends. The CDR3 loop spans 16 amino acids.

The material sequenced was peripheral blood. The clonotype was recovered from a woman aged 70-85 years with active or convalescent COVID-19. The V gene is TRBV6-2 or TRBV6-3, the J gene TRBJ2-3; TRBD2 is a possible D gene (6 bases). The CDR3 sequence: CASSYSIRESTDTQYF. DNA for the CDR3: TGTGCCAGCAGTTACTCGATCCGGGAGAGCACAGATACGCAGTATTTT.